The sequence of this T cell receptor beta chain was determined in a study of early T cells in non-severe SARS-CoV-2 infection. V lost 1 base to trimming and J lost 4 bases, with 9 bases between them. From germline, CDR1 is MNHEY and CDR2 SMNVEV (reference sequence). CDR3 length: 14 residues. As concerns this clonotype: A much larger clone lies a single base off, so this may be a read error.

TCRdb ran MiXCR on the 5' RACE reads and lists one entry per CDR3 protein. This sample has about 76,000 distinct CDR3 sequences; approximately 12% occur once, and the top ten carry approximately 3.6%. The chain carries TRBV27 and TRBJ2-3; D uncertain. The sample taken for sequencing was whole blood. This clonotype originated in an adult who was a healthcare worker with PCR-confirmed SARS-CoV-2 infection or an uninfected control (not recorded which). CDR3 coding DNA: TGTGCCAGCAGTTTATGGGAACCTTCAGATACGCAGTATTTT. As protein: CASSLWEPSDTQYF.